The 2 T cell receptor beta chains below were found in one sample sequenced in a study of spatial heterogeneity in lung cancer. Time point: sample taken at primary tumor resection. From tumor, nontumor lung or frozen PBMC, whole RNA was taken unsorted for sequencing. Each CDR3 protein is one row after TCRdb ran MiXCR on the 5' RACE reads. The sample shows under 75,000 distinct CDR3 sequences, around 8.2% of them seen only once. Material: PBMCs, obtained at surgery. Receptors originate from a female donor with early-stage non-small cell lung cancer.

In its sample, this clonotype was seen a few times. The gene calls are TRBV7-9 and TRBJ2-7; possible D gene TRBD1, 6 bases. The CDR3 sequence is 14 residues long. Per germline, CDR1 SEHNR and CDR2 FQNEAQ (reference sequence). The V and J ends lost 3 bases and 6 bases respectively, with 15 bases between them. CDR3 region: CASSFSGDVGEQYF. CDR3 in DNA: TGTGCCAGCAGCTTCTCAGGGGACGTCGGCGAGCAGTACTTC.

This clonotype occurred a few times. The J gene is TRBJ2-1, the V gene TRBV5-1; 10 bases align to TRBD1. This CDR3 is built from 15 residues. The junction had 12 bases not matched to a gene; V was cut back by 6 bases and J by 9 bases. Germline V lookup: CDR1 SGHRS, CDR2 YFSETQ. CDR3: CASNSGRQGAGEQFF. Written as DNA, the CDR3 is TGCGCCAGCAACTCAGGCAGACAGGGGGCGGGTGAGCAGTTCTTC.